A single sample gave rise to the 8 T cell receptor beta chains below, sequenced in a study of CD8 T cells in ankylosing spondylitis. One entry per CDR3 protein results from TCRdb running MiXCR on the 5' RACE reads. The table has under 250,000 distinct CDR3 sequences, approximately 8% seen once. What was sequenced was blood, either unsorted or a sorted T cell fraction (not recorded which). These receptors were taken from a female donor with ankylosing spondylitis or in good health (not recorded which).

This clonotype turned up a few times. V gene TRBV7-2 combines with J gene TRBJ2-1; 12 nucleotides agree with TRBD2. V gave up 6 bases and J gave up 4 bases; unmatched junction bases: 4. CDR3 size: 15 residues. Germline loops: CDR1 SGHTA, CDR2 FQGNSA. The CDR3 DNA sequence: TGTGCCAGCAGAATTGGACTAGCGGGATACAATGAGCAGTTCTTC. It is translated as CASRIGLAGYNEQFF. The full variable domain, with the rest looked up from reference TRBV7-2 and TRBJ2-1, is GAGVSQSPSNKVTEKGKDVELRCDPISGHTALYWYRQSLGQGLEFLIYFQGNSAPDKSGLPSDRFSAERTGGSVSTLTIQRTQQEDSAVYLCASRIGLAGYNEQFFGPGTRLTVL.

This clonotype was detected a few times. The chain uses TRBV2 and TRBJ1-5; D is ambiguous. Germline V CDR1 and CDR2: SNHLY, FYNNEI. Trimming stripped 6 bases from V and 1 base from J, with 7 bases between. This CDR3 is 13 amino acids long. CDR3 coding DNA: TGTGCCAGCAGAGACTTAAGCAATCAGCCCCAGCATTTT. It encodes CASRDLSNQPQHF. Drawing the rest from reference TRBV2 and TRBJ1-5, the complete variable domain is EPEVTQTPSHQVTQMGQEVILRCVPISNHLYFYWYRQILGQKVEFLVSFYNNEISEKSEIFDDQFSVERPDGSNFTLKIRSTKLEDSAMYFCASRDLSNQPQHFGDGTRLSIL.

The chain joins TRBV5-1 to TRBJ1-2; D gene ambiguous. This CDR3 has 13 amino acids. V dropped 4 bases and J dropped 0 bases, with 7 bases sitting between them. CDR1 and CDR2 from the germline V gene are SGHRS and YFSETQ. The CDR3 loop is CASSDEANYGYTF. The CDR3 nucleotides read TGCGCCAGCAGCGACGAAGCTAACTATGGCTACACCTTC.

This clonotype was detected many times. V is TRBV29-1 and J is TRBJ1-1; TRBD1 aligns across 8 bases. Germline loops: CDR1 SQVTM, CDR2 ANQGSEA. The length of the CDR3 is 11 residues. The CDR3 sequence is CSVGQGTEAFF. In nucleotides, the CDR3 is TGCAGTGTAGGACAGGGCACTGAAGCTTTCTTT.

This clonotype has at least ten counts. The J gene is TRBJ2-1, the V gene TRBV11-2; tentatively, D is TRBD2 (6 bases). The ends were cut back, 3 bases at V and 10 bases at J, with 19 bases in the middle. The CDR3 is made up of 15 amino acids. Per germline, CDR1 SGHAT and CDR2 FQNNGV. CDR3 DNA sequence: TGTGCCAGCAGCTTTGTGGTAGCGGCTGAGAGGGAGCAGTTCTTC. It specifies CASSFVVAAEREQFF.

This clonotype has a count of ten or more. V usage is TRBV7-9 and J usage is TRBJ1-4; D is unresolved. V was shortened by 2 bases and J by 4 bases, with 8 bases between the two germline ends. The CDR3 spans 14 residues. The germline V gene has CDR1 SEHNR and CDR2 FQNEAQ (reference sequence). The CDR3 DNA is TGTGCCAGCAGCTTAATGCAATATAATGAAAAACTGTTTTTT. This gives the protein CASSLMQYNEKLFF.

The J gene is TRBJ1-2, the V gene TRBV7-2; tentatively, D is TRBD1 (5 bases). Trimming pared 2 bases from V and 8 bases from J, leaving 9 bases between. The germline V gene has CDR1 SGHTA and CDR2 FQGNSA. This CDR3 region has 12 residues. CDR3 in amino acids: CASSLIQGGYTF. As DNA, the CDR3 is TGTGCCAGCAGCTTAATCCAGGGAGGCTACACCTTC.

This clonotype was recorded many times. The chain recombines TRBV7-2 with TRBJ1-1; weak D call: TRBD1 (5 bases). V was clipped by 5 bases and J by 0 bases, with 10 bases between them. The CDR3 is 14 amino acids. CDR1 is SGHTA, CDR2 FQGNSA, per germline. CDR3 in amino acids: CASSLDRVNTEAFF. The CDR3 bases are TGTGCCAGCAGCCTCGACAGAGTGAACACTGAAGCTTTCTTT.